The clone carrying this T cell receptor beta chain came up many times. The data originate from a study of beta chain features in type 1 diabetes. Study as a whole: Across every sample, 107,917,701 sorted cells were examined in total.

Expressed TCRB transcripts got sequenced, as all isolated RNA was reverse transcribed. TCRdb's copy holds only in-frame clones and misses some; the assay was immunoSEQ multiplex PCR. This sample has around 300,000 clones, with about 8.5% found just once. Per the germline V gene, CDR1 is SEHNR and CDR2 is FQNEAQ (reference sequence). Trimming removed 5 bases from V and 4 bases from J; junction bases left unmatched: 5. The CDR3 is 15 amino acids. CD45RO/CCR7/CD25/CD127/CD95/CD27 separated CD4+ naive, central memory, regulatory and stem cell-like memory cells by sorting. The purity of all sorted populations exceeded 98%.

The chain couples TRBV7-9 to TRBJ2-1, with TRBD2 identical over 10 bases. The specimen was central memory CD4+ T cells from blood. The sequence came from a young woman in good health. The CDR3 DNA sequence: TGTGCCAGCAGCCCGGGACTAGCGCCATACAATGAGCAGTTCTTC. Encoded protein: CASSPGLAPYNEQFF.